This entry lists 10 T cell receptor beta chains sequenced from one sample in a study of blood T cell repertoires in COVID-19. Method: immunoSEQ multiplex PCR; TCRdb's copy keeps in-frame clones and lacks some. This repertoire shows fewer than 65,000 clones, about 92% found once; its top ten account for roughly 4%. Sequencing used peripheral blood. The source is a human donor in a cohort sampled during active COVID-19.

The chain links TRBV21-1 to TRBJ2-7; TRBD2 is the table's D call and was not checked against the DNA. TRBV21-1 corresponds to a pseudogene. The CDR3 totals 22 residues. The CDR3 is CASSKEGTGGNRLAGGPIEQYV. CDR3 bases: TGTGCCAGCAGCAAAGAAGGGACAGGGGGCAATCGGCTAGCGGGAGGGCCTATCGAGCAGTACGTC.

This clone was recorded once. CDR3 coding DNA: TGTGCCAGCAGCCCCCAGGATGTAGATACGCAGTATTTT. Its protein is CASSPQDVDTQYF. This chain connects TRBV11-2 to TRBJ2-3; unclear D gene. Germline V gives CDR1 SGHAT, CDR2 FQNNGV. CDR3 size: 13 residues. Trimming stripped 5 bases from V and 5 bases from J, with 11 bases between.

Regarding this clone: In the same sample, other DNA sequences code for this CDR3. The CDR3 DNA follows: TGTGCCAGCTCACCCGGGACTGCCTACGAGCAGTACGTC. Amino acids: CASSPGTAYEQYV. J is TRBJ2-7 and V is TRBV18; tentative D call: TRBD2 (6 bases). V was trimmed by 3 bases and J by 2 bases, leaving 8 bases between them. CDR3 length: 13 amino acids. In germline, CDR1 is KGHSH, CDR2 LQKENI.

The V call is TRBV27, the J call TRBJ2-7; D gene uncertain. CDR1 and CDR2 from the germline V gene are MNHEY and SMNVEV (reference sequence). The V end lost 5 bases, the J end lost 3 bases, and 23 bases lay between the germline ends. The CDR3 consists of 17 residues. CDR3 bases: TGTGCCAGCAGTAATGGCACAGATCCAAGGTTGGACTACGAGCAGTACTTC. It encodes CASSNGTDPRLDYEQYF.

The rearrangement joins TRBV6-5 to TRBJ2-1, with 8 bases identical to TRBD1. V was pared by 5 bases and J by 2 bases, with 5 bases of the junction left unmatched. This CDR3 is built from 15 residues. Per the germline V gene, CDR1 is MNHEY and CDR2 is SVGAGI. CDR3 protein: CASSPTTGAYNEQFF. The CDR3 bases are TGTGCCAGCAGTCCAACGACAGGGGCCTACAATGAGCAGTTCTTC.

This clone has more than one count but fewer than ten. As DNA, the CDR3 is TGCGCCAGCAGCTCTGGGCGGGGGCAGCCCCAGCATTTT. The encoded protein is CASSSGRGQPQHF. V is TRBV4-1 and J is TRBJ1-5; maybe TRBD1 (5 bases). Trimming removed 5 bases at V and 7 bases at J, with 12 bases between. Per germline, CDR1 MGHRA and CDR2 YSYEKL. The CDR3 covers 13 residues.

This chain links TRBV23-1 with TRBJ2-7, with TRBD1 matching 7 bases. TRBV23-1 is flagged as an ORF with uncertain function. With 1 base clipped from V and 3 bases from J, the junction kept 6 bases outside the gene matches. The CDR3 is made up of 15 amino acids. The CDR3 region is CASSQFATGIYEQYV. Written as DNA, the CDR3 is TGCGCCAGCAGTCAATTTGCGACAGGGATCTACGAGCAGTACGTC.

The chain carries TRBV5-1 and TRBJ2-2; tentative D call: TRBD1 (6 bases). The V gene lost 4 bases and the J gene lost 5 bases, with 15 bases spanning the gap. The CDR3 is 15 amino acids. CDR1 SGHRS and CDR2 YFSETQ come from the germline V gene. In nucleotides, the CDR3 is TGCGCCAGCAGCCCCCAGGGGTCGGGGACCGGGGAGCTGTTTTTT. The encoded protein is CASSPQGSGTGELFF. The full variable domain, completed using reference TRBV5-1 and TRBJ2-2, is KAGVTQTPRYLIKTRGQQVTLSCSPISGHRSVSWYQQTPGQGLQFLFEYFSETQRNKGNFPGRFSGRQFSNSRSEMNVSTLELGDSALYLCASSPQGSGTGELFFGEGSRLTVL.

V gene TRBV5-1 combines with J gene TRBJ1-2; 11 nucleotides line up with TRBD1. The CDR3 is 14 residues long. Trimming took 6 bases from V and 4 from J; bases not matched to a gene: 5. CDR1 is SGHRS and CDR2 is YFSETQ in the germline V gene. Written as DNA, the CDR3 is TGCGCCAGCATGAGGACAGGGGGCGGCTATGGCTACACCTTC. This sequence encodes CASMRTGGGYGYTF.

The chain uses TRBV7-3 and TRBJ2-1; D gene unclear. Between the trimmed V and J ends, which lost 4 bases and 0 bases, there was a span of 13 bases. The CDR3 length is 16 residues. Germline CDR1 SGHTA, CDR2 FQGTGA. The CDR3 spells CASSSLALSSYNEQFF. CDR3 bases: TGTGCCAGCAGCTCATTAGCTTTGAGCTCCTACAATGAGCAGTTCTTC. Filled out from reference TRBV7-3 and TRBJ2-1, the complete variable domain reads GAGVSQTPSNKVTEKGKYVELRCDPISGHTALYWYRQSLGQGPEFLIYFQGTGAADDSGLPNDRFFAVRPEGSVSTLKIQRTERGDSAVYLCASSSLALSSYNEQFFGPGTRLTVL.